Listed below are T cell receptor beta chains from one sample, sequenced in a study of blood T cells in healthy people across ages. Each CDR3 protein is one row after TCRdb ran MiXCR on the 5' RACE reads. The table records roughly 800,000 distinct CDR3 sequences, roughly 53% of them present only once. Sequencing was performed on blood. These receptors were collected from a man aged 80 or over in good health. CDR3s leave out the opening cysteine and the closing phenylalanine or tryptophan. A D gene is named only where the DNA matches it firmly.

d_gene	v_gene	CDR3aa
TRBD1	TRBV29-1	SVYGTGYNEQF
TRBD2	TRBV20-1	SARLGRVSTDTQY
-	TRBV7-2	ASSTREPPYEQY
-	TRBV4-1	ASSHAGSYDNEQF
-	TRBV27	ASGGDSSYEQY
TRBD1	TRBV7-2	ASSRSTQGAYGYT
-	TRBV15	ATSRAARAQETQY
-	TRBV29-1	GVEAGYEQY
TRBD2	TRBV7-2	ASSLVRLAGVPNYNEQF
-	TRBV20-1	SAHGALNSPLH
TRBD2	TRBV30	AWSVRTSGRNHEQY